Each of the 32 T cell receptor beta chains below was sequenced from the same sample in a study of technical replicates of blood from a few donors. Libraries were prepared by immunoSEQ multiplex PCR; TCRdb keeps only in-frame clonotypes and omits some of them. The data contain about 70,000 clones, over 90% of them singletons. Sequencing input: T cells isolated from PBMCs. Every receptor here comes from a human donor in good health.

The V call is TRBV9, the J call TRBJ2-1, with D possibly TRBD1 on 7 matching bases. Germline assignment: CDR1 SGDLS and CDR2 YYNGEE. V was clipped by 0 bases and J by 3 bases, with 13 bases between them. CDR3 size: 16 residues. The CDR3 loop is CASSVGGDRVYNEQFF. The CDR3 region has the DNA TGTGCCAGCAGCGTAGGGGGGGACAGAGTCTACAATGAGCAGTTCTTC. Looking up the rest from reference TRBV9 and TRBJ2-1 gives the full variable domain: DSGVTQTPKHLITATGQRVTLRCSPRSGDLSVYWYQQSLDQGLQFLIQYYNGEERAKGNILERFSAQQFPDLHSELNLSSLELGDSALYFCASSVGGDRVYNEQFFGPGTRLTVL.

The CDR3 loop reads CASSYPPTGVNEQFF. Written as DNA, the CDR3 is TGTGCCAGCAGCTATCCCCCGACAGGGGTCAATGAGCAGTTCTTC. The V and J genes are TRBV7-9 and TRBJ2-1; 8 bases match TRBD1. The CDR3 consists of 15 residues. V gave up 4 bases and J gave up 6 bases; unmatched junction bases: 8. CDR1 SEHNR and CDR2 FQNEAQ come from the germline V gene (reference sequence).

V and J are TRBV28 and TRBJ1-4, with 7 positions matching TRBD1. Germline V gives CDR1 MDHEN, CDR2 SYDVKM. This CDR3 is 17 amino acids long. V trimming: 5 bases; J trimming: 7 bases; junction bases outside the gene matches: 16. The CDR3 coding sequence is TGTGCCAGCAGTCCATACGATCCGGGACAGAGATTTGAAAAACTGTTTTTT. Its translation: CASSPYDPGQRFEKLFF. Drawing the rest from reference TRBV28 and TRBJ1-4, the complete variable domain is DVKVTQSSRYLVKRTGEKVFLECVQDMDHENMFWYRQDPGLGLRLIYFSYDVKMKEKGDIPEGYSVSREKKERFSLILESASTNQTSMYLCASSPYDPGQRFEKLFFGSGTQLSVL.

The genes are TRBV4-1 and TRBJ2-5; 9 positions agree with TRBD2. Germline trimming cut 7 bases from V and 2 bases from J; bases unmatched to any gene: 11. The CDR3 consists of 16 residues. Germline lookup yields CDR1 MGHRA and CDR2 YSYEKL. Here the CDR3 DNA reads TGCGCCAGCACCTCTAGCGGGGTACCAGGGCAAGAGACCCAGTACTTC. Its translation is CASTSSGVPGQETQYF.

The chain has TRBV11-3 and TRBJ2-1; TRBD2 matches at 11 bases. Trimming cost V 5 bases and J 5 bases; bases outside gene matches: 2. CDR1 SGHNT and CDR2 YENEEA come from the germline V gene. This CDR3 has 14 amino acids. The CDR3 DNA reads as TGTGCCAGCAGCCCGGGACTAGCGGACAATGAGCAGTTCTTC. Amino acids: CASSPGLADNEQFF.

The chain links TRBV6-6 to TRBJ1-2; D gene uncertain. The CDR3 covers 11 residues. CDR1 and CDR2 (germline): MNHNY, SVGAGI (reference sequence). The V and J ends lost 9 bases and 8 bases respectively, with 13 bases between them. This CDR3 reads CASGEWEGYTF. For the CDR3, the DNA is TGTGCCAGTGGGGAGTGGGAGGGCTACACCTTC.

The chain combines TRBV6-5 with TRBJ1-2; 7 nucleotides line up with TRBD1. The CDR3 contains 14 residues. The V gene end was trimmed by 6 bases and the J gene end by 6 bases; junction bases not matched to a gene: 10. The germline V gene encodes CDR1 MNHEY and CDR2 SVGAGI. CDR3 in DNA: TGTGCCAGCAGCCGGACAGGTTCGGTTGATGGCTACACCTTC. Its translation is CASSRTGSVDGYTF.

The chain couples TRBV19 to TRBJ1-1; 10 positions match TRBD1. There are 17 residues in the CDR3. Germline V lookup: CDR1 LNHDA, CDR2 SQIVND (reference sequence). Trimming at V came to 9 bases and at J to 1 base, leaving 14 bases not matched to a gene. The CDR3 here is CASHRGRTGGRNTEAFF. The CDR3, as DNA: TGTGCCAGCCATCGTGGGCGGACAGGGGGGAGGAACACTGAAGCTTTCTTT.

This rearrangement joins TRBV2 to TRBJ1-1, with D maybe TRBD1 (6 bases). The CDR3 spans 17 residues. Germline-derived CDR1 and CDR2 are SNHLY and FYNNEI. Trimming stripped 7 bases from V and 4 bases from J, with 25 bases between. CDR3 in DNA: TGTGCCAGCACCAAAGAGGGCCAGGTTAGGGGGGGCACTGAAGCTTTCTTT. It encodes CASTKEGQVRGGTEAFF.

The rearrangement uses TRBV9 and TRBJ2-2; the match to TRBD2 covers 9 bases. Trimming took 4 bases from V and 7 from J; bases not matched to a gene: 8. CDR1 SGDLS and CDR2 YYNGEE come from the germline V gene. The CDR3 is 15 amino acids. CDR3 sequence (DNA): TGTGCCAGCAGCTTTTCGGGACTAGCAGGCGGGGAGCTGTTTTTT. Protein product: CASSFSGLAGGELFF. Based on the CDR3 plus reference TRBV9 and TRBJ2-2, the full variable domain is DSGVTQTPKHLITATGQRVTLRCSPRSGDLSVYWYQQSLDQGLQFLIQYYNGEERAKGNILERFSAQQFPDLHSELNLSSLELGDSALYFCASSFSGLAGGELFFGEGSRLTVL.

The gene calls are TRBV2 and TRBJ1-6, with no clear D. V lost 5 bases and J lost 8, with 13 bases in between. The germline gives CDR1 SNHLY, CDR2 FYNNEI. The CDR3 has 14 residues. The CDR3 DNA follows: TGTGCCAGCAGTAGAACAAATTACGATTCACCCCTCCACTTT. The encoded protein is CASSRTNYDSPLHF.

This clone occurred once. The CDR3 bases are TGTGCCAGCAGCTCGCAAGGGGGGGACTCCTACGAGCAGTACTTC. It encodes CASSSQGGDSYEQYF. The chain uses TRBV11-3 and TRBJ2-7; D perhaps matches TRBD2 (7 bases). The CDR3 contains 15 residues. Germline CDR1 and CDR2: SGHNT and YENEEA. V lost 4 bases and J 0 bases, leaving 13 bases between the germline ends. Supplemented by reference TRBV11-3 and TRBJ2-7, the full variable domain reads EAGVVQSPRYKIIEKKQPVAFWCNPISGHNTLYWYLQNLGQGPELLIRYENEEAVDDSQLPKDRFSAERLKGVDSTLKIQPAELGDSAVYLCASSSQGGDSYEQYFGPGTRLTVT.

The rearrangement uses TRBV5-1 and TRBJ1-5; 8 bases are shared with TRBD1. With V trimmed by 4 bases and J by 4 bases, 4 bases remained unmatched. The germline gives CDR1 SGHRS, CDR2 YFSETQ. The CDR3 consists of 14 residues. The CDR3 DNA sequence: TGCGCCAGCAGCGCCGGGACAGGTAATCAGCCCCAGCATTTT. Translated: CASSAGTGNQPQHF.

The V gene is TRBV19, the J gene TRBJ1-5, with D hard to call. CDR1 and CDR2 from the germline V gene are LNHDA and SQIVND (reference sequence). CDR3 length equals 13 residues. Deletions cut 0 bases from V and 4 bases from J, with 4 bases between. Here the CDR3 DNA reads TGTGCCAGTAGTATAGACCTGAATCAGCCCCAGCATTTT. Translating it yields CASSIDLNQPQHF.

The genes are TRBV5-5 and TRBJ2-7; the match to TRBD1 covers 7 bases. J was trimmed by 1 base and V by 0 bases; bases with no gene match: 7. Germline-derived CDR1 and CDR2 are SGHKS and YYEKEE (reference sequence). CDR3 size: 16 residues. The CDR3 DNA reads as TGTGCCAGCAGCTTGGTTTCGGACAGGAATTCCTACGAGCAGTACTTC. Its translation is CASSLVSDRNSYEQYF.

The chain couples TRBV6-1 to TRBJ2-7, with TRBD1 matching 7 bases. The CDR3 covers 15 residues. Germline assignment: CDR1 MNHNS and CDR2 SASEGT. The trim removed 0 bases at V and 9 bases at J, leaving 11 bases unmatched. The CDR3 here is CASSEATGYMLSQYF. The DNA for the CDR3 is TGTGCCAGCAGTGAAGCGACAGGGTACATGTTATCGCAGTACTTC.

CDR3 sequence (DNA): TGTGCCATCAGTGAGTCCCGCGGGGGGGAGTATTTT. Protein: CAISESRGGEYF. The chain uses TRBV10-3 and TRBJ2-3; 9 bases map to TRBD2. This CDR3 is built from 12 residues. Looked up from germline, CDR1 is ENHRY and CDR2 is SYGVKD. V trimming: 0 bases; J trimming: 13 bases; junction bases outside the gene matches: 2.

The chain combines TRBV13 with TRBJ2-5, with D maybe TRBD1 (8 bases). Trimming took 3 bases from V and 5 from J, leaving 16 bases between them. Germline-derived CDR1 and CDR2 are PRHDT and FYEKMQ (reference sequence). The CDR3 length is 15 residues. The CDR3 nucleotides read TGTGCCAGCAGCTTCACCCTACAGGGGGGGGAGACCCAGTACTTC. This encodes CASSFTLQGGETQYF.

This clone was recorded only once. This chain uses TRBV29-1 with TRBJ2-7; 13 bases align to TRBD2. V was pared by 3 bases and J by 5 bases, with 7 bases of the junction left unmatched. CDR3 length equals 15 residues. CDR1 SQVTM and CDR2 ANQGSEA come from the germline V gene. DNA for the CDR3: TGCAGCGTTGAGCGGGGACTAGCGGGACTAAACGAGCAGTACTTC. Translation: CSVERGLAGLNEQYF.

The chain carries TRBV9 and TRBJ2-7; 11 bases map to TRBD2. V was pared by 2 bases and J by 2 bases, with 6 bases of the junction left unmatched. Germline V gene lookup returns CDR1 SGDLS and CDR2 YYNGEE. The CDR3 runs 16 residues. The chain's CDR3 is CASSVSATSGAYEQYF. DNA for the CDR3: TGTGCCAGCAGCGTGAGTGCGACTAGCGGGGCCTACGAGCAGTACTTC.

This clone appeared a single time. The V call is TRBV7-3, the J call TRBJ2-7; 15 nucleotides agree with TRBD2. V was clipped by 2 bases and J by 1 base; unmatched bases: 9. In germline, CDR1 is SGHTA, CDR2 FQGTGA. The CDR3 has 19 amino acids. The CDR3 loop is CASSLRVLGLAGGSYEQYF. CDR3 DNA sequence: TGTGCCAGCAGCTTACGTGTTTTGGGACTAGCGGGGGGATCCTACGAGCAGTACTTC.

The V call is TRBV11-3, the J call TRBJ1-1; 7 bases agree with TRBD1. J lost 4 bases, V lost 1 base, and 6 bases had no gene match. Per the germline V gene, CDR1 is SGHNT and CDR2 is YENEEA. The CDR3 extends over 15 amino acids. The CDR3: CASSLGQGFGTEAFF. CDR3 sequence (DNA): TGTGCCAGCAGCTTAGGACAGGGTTTTGGCACTGAAGCTTTCTTT.

V and J are TRBV28 and TRBJ2-7; 7 bases match TRBD1. Trimming took 1 base from V and 3 from J; bases not matched to a gene: 6. This CDR3 region has 15 residues. CDR1 and CDR2 (germline): MDHEN, SYDVKM. The CDR3 nucleotides are TGTGCCAGCAGTTTATCCACAGGGGTTTTCTACGAGCAGTACTTC. Amino acids: CASSLSTGVFYEQYF.

The table lists this clone with a count of one. V gene TRBV13 combines with J gene TRBJ1-2, with 7 positions matching TRBD1. V lost 2 bases, J lost 1 base, and 10 bases stayed unmatched. CDR1 is PRHDT, CDR2 FYEKMQ, per germline (reference sequence). The CDR3 sequence is 17 residues long. The CDR3 sequence is CASSLYVAGQNNYGYTF. In DNA form, the CDR3 reads TGTGCCAGCAGCTTATATGTGGCGGGACAGAATAACTATGGCTACACCTTC.

This chain links TRBV2 with TRBJ2-3; D is undetermined. CDR1 is SNHLY and CDR2 is FYNNEI in the germline V gene. The CDR3 has 15 amino acids. V was trimmed by 7 bases and J by 1 base, leaving 15 bases between them. CDR3 nucleotide sequence: TGTGCCAGCAAAAACCCTTTGAGAGGCACAGATACGCAGTATTTT. This encodes CASKNPLRGTDTQYF.

This chain connects TRBV6-1 to TRBJ1-5; no reliable D call. CDR1 is MNHNS, CDR2 SASEGT, per germline. The CDR3 is 13 amino acids. V lost 3 bases and J lost 5, with 8 bases in between. The DNA for the CDR3 is TGTGCCAGCAGTGATGGGGAGTATCAGCCCCAGCATTTT. Translated, it gives CASSDGEYQPQHF.

The gene calls are TRBV6-4 and TRBJ1-1; maybe TRBD1 (6 bases). With 5 bases removed from V and 2 bases from J, the gap between germline ends came to 12 bases. This CDR3 region has 14 residues. CDR1 is MRHNA, CDR2 SNTAGT, per germline. CDR3 sequence reads: CASSMSQGNTEAFF. The CDR3 DNA reads as TGTGCCAGCAGTATGTCACAGGGCAACACTGAAGCTTTCTTT.

This chain connects TRBV5-8 to TRBJ1-2; TRBD1 might be the D (5 bases). Germline values: CDR1 SGHTS, CDR2 YDEGEE. Trimming removed 5 bases from V and 4 bases from J, with 18 bases in between. This CDR3 region has 15 residues. The CDR3 nucleotides are TGTGCCAGCAGTTTTACCCGGGGGTCTGGCTATGGCTACACCTTC. Amino acid sequence: CASSFTRGSGYGYTF.

V usage is TRBV5-1 and J usage is TRBJ2-3; D not certain. V lost 1 base to trimming and J lost 1 base, with 10 bases between them. The CDR3 is 15 residues long. Germline CDR1 SGHRS, CDR2 YFSETQ. This CDR3 reads CASSLLVRGTDTQYF. The CDR3 DNA is TGCGCCAGCAGCTTGTTGGTAAGAGGCACAGATACGCAGTATTTT.

The chain combines TRBV19 with TRBJ1-1; 7 bases align to TRBD1. The V gene end was trimmed by 6 bases and the J gene end by 4 bases; junction bases not matched to a gene: 5. The V gene's germline CDR1 is LNHDA and CDR2 SQIVND (reference sequence). The CDR3 runs 13 residues. The CDR3 DNA is TGTGCCAGTAGGCCCGACAGGGTCACTGAAGCTTTCTTT. Protein sequence: CASRPDRVTEAFF.

This chain joins TRBV6-5 and TRBJ2-2, with a weak D call TRBD2 (6 bases). The CDR3 is made up of 15 amino acids. Germline lookup yields CDR1 MNHEY and CDR2 SVGAGI. The V end lost 6 bases, the J end lost 6 bases, and 17 bases lay between the germline ends. Here the CDR3 DNA reads TGTGCCAGCAGCGGAGGGTTCATCGGGGCCGGGGAGCTGTTTTTT. This translates into CASSGGFIGAGELFF.

The V call is TRBV9, the J call TRBJ2-1; no reliable D call. Trimming cost V 3 bases and J 9 bases, with 13 bases left between them. The germline V gene has CDR1 SGDLS and CDR2 YYNGEE. The CDR3 runs 13 residues. CDR3 in amino acids: CASSETRNSEQFF. The CDR3 nucleotides read TGTGCCAGCAGCGAGACACGGAACAGTGAGCAGTTCTTC.